This T cell receptor beta chain was sequenced in a study of molecular identifiers for immune sequencing clone quantification. This clonotype showed up just a few times. Its antigen is not identified. The DNA is left out, because the CDR3 cannot be placed on it with certainty; the CDR3 is given as TCRdb lists it. Study observations and caveats: Clones above 20 RNA copies contained over 98% of effector molecules but under 1% of naive ones.

Sorted cell numbers of roughly 19,000 to 1,000,000, with 10%, 30% or 50% RNA, served as input for naive CD8 libraries. Sorted naive CD8 T cells were those defined as CD8+CD4-CCR7+CD45RA+. A total of 13 residues make up the CDR3, ends included. Bulk TCR libraries used previously described methods and listed TCR primers. TCRdb re-called the PCR reads with MiXCR, one entry per CDR3 protein. The sample yields about half a million distinct CDR3 sequences, about 22% seen once. The receptor was derived from a human donor in good health. Some libraries in this study had Jurkat cell RNA spiked in. Source material: naive CD8+ T cells from blood, with Jurkat cell RNA spiked in. Noted subset: FACS-sorted CD8+CD4-CCR7+CD45RA+ naive T cells. J is TRBJ2-7 and V is TRBV12-3 or TRBV12-4; the table's D call of TRBD1 was not tested on the DNA. CDR3 sequence reads: CASSFGPGDEQYF.